This TCR beta chain was sequenced for a study of CD8 T cells in Susac syndrome. TCR beta sequencing covered blood CD8+ and CD4+ T cells. Relapsing-remitting disease, either stable or active, was present in the multiple sclerosis controls, who were treatment-naive patients. Both CD4+ and CD8+ T cells were negatively isolated, and TEMRA cells underwent FACS enrichment. Random hexamers primed reverse transcription of roughly 0.5 to 1 ug RNA. A multiplex approach, immunoSEQ multiplex PCR, amplified TCR beta CDR3 across 54 Vbeta and 13 Jbeta. MiXCR, applied by TCRdb to the immunoSEQ multiplex PCR reads, yields one record per CDR3 protein. The table lists about 430,000 distinct CDR3 sequences, approximately 85% of them singletons, with roughly 0.1% in the top ten. Germline values: CDR1 SGHTA, CDR2 FQGNSA. With 1 base removed from V and 5 bases from J, the gap between germline ends came to 15 bases. CDR3 length: 15 amino acids.

J is TRBJ2-7 and V is TRBV7-2, with D perhaps matching TRBD2 (7 bases). This sequence originates from a human donor with multiple sclerosis. Sequenced material: CD8+ T cells from PBMCs. CDR3 residues: CASSLGGGYEHEQYF. As DNA, the CDR3 is TGTGCCAGCAGCTTAGGGGGGGGCTACGAGCACGAGCAGTACTTC. Combining the CDR3 with reference TRBV7-2 and TRBJ2-7 gives the whole variable domain GAGVSQSPSNKVTEKGKDVELRCDPISGHTALYWYRQSLGQGLEFLIYFQGNSAPDKSGLPSDRFSAERTGGSVSTLTIQRTQQEDSAVYLCASSLGGGYEHEQYFGPGTRLTVT.